The present T cell receptor (beta chain) was sequenced within a study of identifying expanded T cells in peripheral blood. Collection occurred without any documented infections or immune events in donors. On this clone itself: The antigen is not known.

The germline gives CDR1 SGDLS, CDR2 YYNGEE. The CDR3 is 13 residues long. The V end was cut by 0 bases, the J end by 4 bases, with 4 bases between. Study-level findings and limits: Clone count variance between roughly 2-week samples rose with total template count.

TCRdb's copy holds only in-frame clones and misses some; the assay was immunoSEQ multiplex PCR. Of some 95,000 clones in the sample, 88% were seen once. The sequence derives from a person aged 18 to 70 in good health. V and J are TRBV9 and TRBJ2-2; D gene uncertain. Sequences were obtained from blood. CDR3 in DNA: TGTGCCAGCAGCGTAGCGGGCACCGGGGAGCTGTTTTTT. Translation gives CASSVAGTGELFF.